This TCR beta chain was observed in a study of cytomegalovirus exposure and HLA in healthy donors. Turning to the study itself: Most donors, around 81% of 398 genotyped, fell in the Caucasian-associated ancestry cluster. Study-wide points: The likely explanation for a cluster of highly shared sequence variants was sequencing artifact. Sequencing depth across donors, presence/absence analyses assumed, was roughly uniform.

CDR3 size: 14 residues. Per germline, CDR1 KGHSH and CDR2 LQKENI. Trimming took off 3 bases at V and 5 bases at J, with 13 bases between the two ends. The PCR made use of 60 Vbeta and 13 Jbeta primers. Clones were read by immunoSEQ multiplex PCR, and TCRdb kept only the in-frame ones, dropping some. Of about 130,000 clones in the sample, approximately 60% were seen once. Comment on this clone: The antigen remains unidentified.

Input material: PBMCs. V is TRBV18 and J is TRBJ2-5; the D gene is possibly TRBD2 (5 bases). This TCR was sampled from a human donor in good health. Here the CDR3 DNA reads TGTGCCAGCTCACCGGGAGTGCCCCGGGAGACCCAGTACTTC. Encoded protein: CASSPGVPRETQYF.